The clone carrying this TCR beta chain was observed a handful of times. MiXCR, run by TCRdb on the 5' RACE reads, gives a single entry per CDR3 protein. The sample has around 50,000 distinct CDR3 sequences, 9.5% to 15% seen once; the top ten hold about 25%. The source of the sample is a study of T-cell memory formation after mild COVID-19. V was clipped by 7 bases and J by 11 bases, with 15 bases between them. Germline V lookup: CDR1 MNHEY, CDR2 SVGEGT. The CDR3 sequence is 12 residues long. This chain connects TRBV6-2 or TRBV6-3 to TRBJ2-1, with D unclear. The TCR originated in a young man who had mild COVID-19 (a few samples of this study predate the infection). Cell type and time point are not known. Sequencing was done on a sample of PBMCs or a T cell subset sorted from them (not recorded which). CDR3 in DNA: TGTGCCAGCATGTTCACCCCAAATAAGCAGTTCTTC. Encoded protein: CASMFTPNKQFF.